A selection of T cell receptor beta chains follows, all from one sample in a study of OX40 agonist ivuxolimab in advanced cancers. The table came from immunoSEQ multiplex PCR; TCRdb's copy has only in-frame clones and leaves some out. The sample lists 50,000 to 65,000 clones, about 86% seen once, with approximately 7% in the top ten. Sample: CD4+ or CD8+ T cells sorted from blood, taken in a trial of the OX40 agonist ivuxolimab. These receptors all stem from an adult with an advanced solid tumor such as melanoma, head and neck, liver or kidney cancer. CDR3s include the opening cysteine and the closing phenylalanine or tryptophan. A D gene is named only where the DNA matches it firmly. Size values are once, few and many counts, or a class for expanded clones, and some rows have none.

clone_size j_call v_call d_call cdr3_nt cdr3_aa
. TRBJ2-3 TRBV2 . TGCGCAGGGGGGCGCGGGATAGATACGCAGTATTTT CAGGRGIDTQYF
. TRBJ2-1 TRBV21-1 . TGTGCCAGCAGCAAAGCGCTCGGGTACAGCTCCTACAATGAGCAGTTCTTC CASSKALGYSSYNEQFF
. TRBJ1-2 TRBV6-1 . TGTGCCAGCACCAAGACAGGCTCGTCCTATGGCTACACCTTC CASTKTGSSYGYTF
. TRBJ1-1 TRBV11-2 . TGTGCCAGCAGCCTCAGGGGCACTGAAGCTTTCTTT CASSLRGTEAFF
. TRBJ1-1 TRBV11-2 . TGTGCCAGCAGCTTAATTGTCGCCACAATGAACACTGAAGCTTTCTTT CASSLIVATMNTEAFF
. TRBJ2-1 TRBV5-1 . TGCGCCAGCAGCAGGGACGGCCTTGGGGAGCAGTTCTTC CASSRDGLGEQFF
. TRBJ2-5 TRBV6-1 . TGTGCCAGCAGTGAAGTGTGGGCCATACAAGAGACCCAGTACTTC CASSEVWAIQETQYF
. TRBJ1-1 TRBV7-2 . TGTGCCAGCAGCTTAGTGCAGGGGTTAGCTGAAGCTTTCTTT CASSLVQGLAEAFF
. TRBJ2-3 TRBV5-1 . TGCGCCAGCCGCCGACCTAGCACAGATACGCAGTATTTT CASRRPSTDTQYF
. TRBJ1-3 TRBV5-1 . TGCGCCAGCAGGGGCGGCGGGGAAGCTGGAAACACCATATATTTT CASRGGGEAGNTIYF
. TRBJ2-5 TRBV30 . TGTGCCTGGAGCGAGGACAGACAAGAGACCCAGTACTTC CAWSEDRQETQYF
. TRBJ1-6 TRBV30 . TGTGCCTGGGAAAAAAACTATAATTCACCCCTCCACTTT CAWEKNYNSPLHF
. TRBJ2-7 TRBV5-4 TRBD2 TGTGCCAGCAGCCCCCGGACTAGCGGGGGGGAGTACGAGCAGTACTTC CASSPRTSGGEYEQYF
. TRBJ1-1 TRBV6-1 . TGTGCCAGCAGATCAGGGGCTGGCACTGAAGCTTTCTTT CASRSGAGTEAFF
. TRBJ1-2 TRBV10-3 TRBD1 TGTGCCATCAGTCGACAGGGGGCCGAAAACTATGGCTACACCTTC CAISRQGAENYGYTF
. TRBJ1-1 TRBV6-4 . TGTGCCAGCAGTGACTCGCGGGGGGCAACAGCTTCTGAAGCTTTCTTT CASSDSRGATASEAFF
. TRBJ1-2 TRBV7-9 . TGTGCCAGCAGCCCCCGCATACAGGATACCTATGGCTACACCTTC CASSPRIQDTYGYTF
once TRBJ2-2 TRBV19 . TGTGCCAGTAGCCATCCATTTGGGCAGAACACCGGGGAGCTGTTTTTT CASSHPFGQNTGELFF
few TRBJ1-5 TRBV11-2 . TGTGCCAGCAGCTTTGGCAATCAGCCCCAGCATTTT CASSFGNQPQHF
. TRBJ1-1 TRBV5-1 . TGCGCCAGCAGCTCAATCGGACGGAACACTGAAGCTTTCTTT CASSSIGRNTEAFF
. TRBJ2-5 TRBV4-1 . TGCGCCAGCAGCCAGCCAGGGGTCGGAAGTGAGACCCAGTACTTC CASSQPGVGSETQYF
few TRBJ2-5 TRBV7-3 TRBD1 TGTGCCAGCAGCTCAGGGGGAAAACTCCAAGAGACCCAGTACTTC CASSSGGKLQETQYF
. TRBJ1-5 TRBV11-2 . TGTGCCAGCAGCTTAACGCCTCGAAATCAGCCCCAGCATTTT CASSLTPRNQPQHF
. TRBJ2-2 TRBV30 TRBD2 TGTGCCTGGCGGGGGGGCAGGGACACCGGGGAGCTGTTTTTT CAWRGGRDTGELFF